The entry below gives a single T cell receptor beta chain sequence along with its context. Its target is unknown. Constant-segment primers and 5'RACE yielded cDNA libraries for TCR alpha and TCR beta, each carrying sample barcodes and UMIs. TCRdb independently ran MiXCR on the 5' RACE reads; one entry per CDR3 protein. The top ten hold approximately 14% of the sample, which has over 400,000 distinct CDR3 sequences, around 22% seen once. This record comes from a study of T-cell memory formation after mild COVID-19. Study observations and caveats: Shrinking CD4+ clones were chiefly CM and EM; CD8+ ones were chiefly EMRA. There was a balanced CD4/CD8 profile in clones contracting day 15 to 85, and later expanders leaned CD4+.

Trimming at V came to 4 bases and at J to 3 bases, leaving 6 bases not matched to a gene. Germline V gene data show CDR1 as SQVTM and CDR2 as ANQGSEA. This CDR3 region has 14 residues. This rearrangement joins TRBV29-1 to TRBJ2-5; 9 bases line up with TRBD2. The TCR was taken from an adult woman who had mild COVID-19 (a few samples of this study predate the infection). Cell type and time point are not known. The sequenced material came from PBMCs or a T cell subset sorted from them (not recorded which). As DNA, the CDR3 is TGCAGCGTTGCTTTGGGACTAGCAAAAGAGACCCAGTACTTC. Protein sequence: CSVALGLAKETQYF.